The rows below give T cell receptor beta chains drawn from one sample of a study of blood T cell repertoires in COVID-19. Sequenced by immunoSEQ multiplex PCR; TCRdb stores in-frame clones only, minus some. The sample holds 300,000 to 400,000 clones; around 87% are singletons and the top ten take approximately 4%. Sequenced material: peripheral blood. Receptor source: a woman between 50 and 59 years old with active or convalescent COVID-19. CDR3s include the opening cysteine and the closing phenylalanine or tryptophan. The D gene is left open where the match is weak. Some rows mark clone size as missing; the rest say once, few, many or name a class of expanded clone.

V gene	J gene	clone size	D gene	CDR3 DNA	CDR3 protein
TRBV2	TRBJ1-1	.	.	TGTGCCAGCCTACTGGACCGGGGGAACACTGAAGCTTTCTTT	CASLLDRGNTEAFF
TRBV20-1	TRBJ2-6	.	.	TGCAGTGCTAGTAAAGGGGCAAACTCTGGGGCCAACGTCCTGACTTTC	CSASKGANSGANVLTF
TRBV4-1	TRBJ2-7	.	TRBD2	TGCGCCAGCAGCCAAGCAACTAGCGGGGGGGCCAGGATGGAGCAGTACTTC	CASSQATSGGARMEQYF
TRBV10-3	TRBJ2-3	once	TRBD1	TGTGCCATCAGTGAAACCGGGACAGGTGCAGATACGCAGTATTTT	CAISETGTGADTQYF
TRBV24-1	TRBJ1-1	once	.	TGTGCCACCATGCTCGGGGGTGAAGCTTTCTTT	CATMLGGEAFF
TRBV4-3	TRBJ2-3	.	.	TGCGCCAGCAGCCAAGATCTCGGGAATACGCAGTATTTT	CASSQDLGNTQYF
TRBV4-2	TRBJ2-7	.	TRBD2	TGTGCCAGCAGCCAAGACCCTACCTTAAGTTGGCGGGAGAACTCCTACGAGCAGTACTTC	CASSQDPTLSWRENSYEQYF
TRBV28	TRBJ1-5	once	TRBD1	TGTGCCAGCAGTCCGGGACAGGGGAATAGCAATCAGCCCCAGCATTTT	CASSPGQGNSNQPQHF
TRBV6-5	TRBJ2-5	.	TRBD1	TGTGCCAGCAGTCCCCGCTCAGGGGGCGAGACCCAGTACTTC	CASSPRSGGETQYF
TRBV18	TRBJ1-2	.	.	TGTGCCAGCTCACCAGCCGGTAACTATGGCTACACCTTC	CASSPAGNYGYTF
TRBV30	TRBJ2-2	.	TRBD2	TGTGCCTGGAGTGTAGGGACTAGCTCCATCGGGGAGCTGTTTTTT	CAWSVGTSSIGELFF
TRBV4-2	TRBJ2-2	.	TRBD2	TGTGCCAGCAGCCAAGCTAGCGCGGGAGGCACCGGGGAGCTGTTTTTT	CASSQASAGGTGELFF
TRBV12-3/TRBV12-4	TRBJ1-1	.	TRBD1	TGTGCCAGCAGCCCCAGACAGGGCGTGATTGCTTTCTTT	CASSPRQGVIAFF
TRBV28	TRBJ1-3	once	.	TGTGCCAGCAGTCAGACAAGCTCTGGAAACACCATATATTTT	CASSQTSSGNTIYF
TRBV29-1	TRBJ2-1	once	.	TGCAGCGTTGTGGGGGCGCCAGGGAGGGATGAGCAGTTCTTC	CSVVGAPGRDEQFF
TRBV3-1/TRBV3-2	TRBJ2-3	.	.	TGTGCCAGCAGCCAAGTAGGGGTTACGCAGTATTTT	CASSQVGVTQYF
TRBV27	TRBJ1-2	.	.	TGTGCCAGCAGTTTAGGGGCAAAGGGGTCCTATGGCTACACCTTC	CASSLGAKGSYGYTF
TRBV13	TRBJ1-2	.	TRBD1	TGTGCCAGCAGCCGGACAGGGGCTCGAGGCTACACCTTC	CASSRTGARGYTF
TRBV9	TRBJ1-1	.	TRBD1	TGTGCCAGCAGCGTAGCCCCAGGGGGGACTGAAGCTTTCTTT	CASSVAPGGTEAFF
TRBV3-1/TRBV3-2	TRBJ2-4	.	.	TGTGCCAGCAGCCAAGATCGTGGAGGGACCCGTACCTCAAACATTCAGTACTTC	CASSQDRGGTRTSNIQYF